One sample yielded the 6 T cell receptor beta chains listed below, sequenced in a study of blood T cell repertoires in COVID-19. Sequenced by immunoSEQ multiplex PCR; TCRdb stores in-frame clones only, minus some. The sample contains 410,000 or so clones, 80% to 90% of which appear only once. Sequencing used peripheral blood. The origin of the receptors is a woman aged 30 to 39 with active or convalescent COVID-19.

The V gene is TRBV11-2, the J gene TRBJ1-2, with unresolved D. Germline CDR1 and CDR2: SGHAT and FQNNGV. The V end was cut by 5 bases, the J end by 4 bases, with 11 bases between. The CDR3 length is 13 residues. The CDR3 loop is CASSPPGSYGYTF. The CDR3 DNA sequence: TGTGCCAGCAGCCCCCCGGGGAGCTATGGCTACACCTTC.

The rearrangement links TRBV24-1 to TRBJ1-1, with 7 bases that match TRBD1. The CDR3 loop spans 17 amino acids. V dropped 3 bases and J dropped 0; count of bases not matched to a gene: 9. Germline V gives CDR1 KGHDR, CDR2 SFDVKD. The CDR3 sequence is CATSDRTGDALNTEAFF. The CDR3 coding sequence is TGTGCCACCAGTGATCGCACAGGGGACGCTCTGAACACTGAAGCTTTCTTT.

The rearrangement uses TRBV30 and TRBJ2-1; 9 nucleotides align to TRBD2. Germline V gives CDR1 GTSNPN, CDR2 SVGIG (reference sequence). The CDR3 consists of 14 residues. V was pared by 1 base and J by 7 bases, with 5 bases of the junction left unmatched. The CDR3 nucleotides are TGTGCCTGGAGTGGTCTAGCGGGATATAATGAGCAGTTCTTC. It specifies CAWSGLAGYNEQFF.

The chain joins TRBV13 to TRBJ1-2; D not resolved. CDR1 and CDR2 (germline): PRHDT, FYEKMQ (reference sequence). The CDR3 covers 15 residues. The V gene lost 5 bases and the J gene lost 4 bases, with 17 bases spanning the gap. CDR3 bases: TGTGCCAGCAGCGGCCTGGATGGAGGGATCTATGGCTACACCTTC. Translating it yields CASSGLDGGIYGYTF. Using reference TRBV13 and TRBJ1-2 for the parts outside the CDR3, the full variable domain is AAGVIQSPRHLIKEKRETATLKCYPIPRHDTVYWYQQGPGQDPQFLISFYEKMQSDKGSIPDRFSAQQFSDYHSELNMSSLELGDSALYFCASSGLDGGIYGYTFGSGTRLTVV.

The V call is TRBV5-8, the J call TRBJ1-4; tentative D call: TRBD1 (6 bases). CDR1 SGHTS and CDR2 YDEGEE come from the germline V gene. The germline V and J ends were trimmed by 2 bases and 2 bases, with 16 bases remaining between them. CDR3 length: 17 amino acids. CDR3 nucleotides: TGTGCCAGCAGCTTTGGGGGGGCGCCGGGCACTAATGAAAAACTGTTTTTT. It yields the protein CASSFGGAPGTNEKLFF.

V is TRBV2 and J is TRBJ1-1; weak D call: TRBD1 (6 bases). This CDR3 is 13 amino acids long. Germline CDR1 SNHLY, CDR2 FYNNEI. The V end was cut by 7 bases, the J end by 0 bases, with 9 bases between. This CDR3 reads CASTQGLNTEAFF. CDR3 bases: TGTGCCAGCACCCAGGGGCTGAACACTGAAGCTTTCTTT.